This paragraph reports one TCR beta chain. This sample includes further DNA sequences coding for the same CDR3. Under the authors' procedure: Counts of nucleated cells, estimated from reference gene primer amplification, were obtained. The method was immunoSEQ multiplex PCR; TCRdb's version includes in-frame clones alone and lacks a portion of them. V, J and clone size were drawn from that table, and D and trimming were deduced from the DNA. The profile shows a few hundred thousand clones, 65% to 90% of them singletons. This sample is drawn from a study of blood T cell repertoires in COVID-19. For the study at large: COVID-19 samples collected from the United States, Italy and Spain covered acute and convalescent phases. T cells, B-cell-depleted T cells, or PBMCs supplied cDNA or gDNA.

The V end lost 3 bases, the J end lost 3 bases, and 3 bases lay between the germline ends. CDR1 is MNHNS and CDR2 is SASEGT in the germline V gene. The CDR3 runs 11 residues. Input material: peripheral blood. The chain couples TRBV6-1 to TRBJ2-7; D gene unclear. The receptor was isolated from a human donor in a cohort sampled during active COVID-19. The CDR3 bases are TGTGCCAGCAGTGATCGCTACGAGCAGTACTTC. It translates to CASSDRYEQYF.